The present entry profiles one TCR beta chain with its context. Its antigen remains unknown. Sequencing was performed with immunoSEQ multiplex PCR; in TCRdb, only in-frame clones are kept and a portion is missing. The table records around 10,000 clones, 70% to 80% of them present only once. The CDR3 consists of 17 residues. The data belong to a study of OX40 agonist ivuxolimab in advanced cancers. On the study more broadly: Partial responses occurred in Three dose-escalation patients, one with hepatocellular carcinoma and two with cutaneous melanoma. Findings and caveats of the study: At doses 0.1 to 3.0 mg/kg, CD4+ and CD8+ clones expanded. CD8+ T cells (on average) carried more expanded clones than CD4+ T cells.

This specimen was CD4+ or CD8+ T cells sorted from blood, taken in a trial of the OX40 agonist ivuxolimab. The clonotype comes from an adult with an advanced solid tumor such as melanoma, head and neck, liver or kidney cancer. The rearrangement uses TRBV21-1 and TRBJ1-2. TRBV21-1 has pseudogene status. The CDR3 nucleotides read TGTGCCAGCAGCAAATCCCGGACCGACGCATTAAACTATGGCTACACCTTC. Protein: CASSKSRTDALNYGYTF.